One and the same sample provided the 18 T cell receptor beta chains below, sequenced in a study of response to subunit inactivated influenza vaccine. TCRdb analysed the RT-PCR reads with MiXCR anew, one entry per CDR3 protein. The sample has hundreds of thousands of distinct CDR3 sequences, over 10% seen once. Source: PBMCs from blood, taken about 40 days after vaccination. The receptors here all came from a man aged 50 or older who received an inactivated influenza vaccine.

This clonotype was recorded at least ten times. The chain has TRBV30 and TRBJ1-5, with a possible D match to TRBD1 (6 bases). Germline assignment: CDR1 GTSNPN and CDR2 SVGIG (reference sequence). The CDR3 consists of 13 residues. The germline V and J ends were trimmed by 2 bases and 8 bases, with 13 bases remaining between them. The CDR3 nucleotides are TGTGCCTGGAGTACGGGGGGCACGGAGCCCCAGCATTTT. The encoded protein is CAWSTGGTEPQHF.

This clonotype was picked up a small number of times. This sequence joins TRBV20-1 and TRBJ1-5; D call uncertain. The germline V gene encodes CDR1 DFQATT and CDR2 SNEGSKA (reference sequence). CDR3 length: 15 amino acids. Deletions cut 4 bases from V and 0 bases from J, with 13 bases between. CDR3 amino acids: CSANSDDYSNQPQHF. CDR3 in DNA: TGCAGTGCTAACTCGGACGATTATAGCAATCAGCCCCAGCATTTT.

This chain connects TRBV4-1 to TRBJ1-2; D unresolved. The germline V and J ends were trimmed by 0 bases and 10 bases, with 15 bases remaining between them. The CDR3 runs to 14 residues. In germline, CDR1 is MGHRA, CDR2 YSYEKL. The CDR3 bases are TGCGCCAGCAGCCAAGACGAAGTCTTGATAGACTACACCTTC. Its protein is CASSQDEVLIDYTF.

This clonotype was counted between two and nine times. This rearrangement joins TRBV29-1 to TRBJ2-1, with TRBD2 matching 11 bases. CDR3 length: 14 amino acids. V shed 6 bases, J shed 6 bases, and the junction held 7 bases outside the gene matches. Germline V gene sequence: CDR1 SQVTM, CDR2 ANQGSEA. The CDR3 DNA sequence: TGCAGCGTCCTTAGCGGGAGGGCGGGCAATGAGCAGTTCTTC. This translates into CSVLSGRAGNEQFF.

In this sample, this clonotype turned up a few times. CDR3 bases: TGTGCCAGCAGCCGGAGCGGGAGGAGTGACAATGAGCAGTTCTTC. It specifies CASSRSGRSDNEQFF. This chain connects TRBV5-4 to TRBJ2-1; 9 bases match TRBD2. The germline V gene encodes CDR1 SGHNT and CDR2 YYREEE (reference sequence). V dropped 4 bases and J dropped 5; count of bases not matched to a gene: 7. The CDR3 extends over 15 amino acids.

This clonotype was observed at least ten times. This rearrangement joins TRBV12-3 or TRBV12-4 to TRBJ1-4; D not certain. Trimming shortened V by 6 bases and J by 11 bases, and 13 bases separated the two germline ends. The CDR3 is made up of 12 amino acids. The CDR3 sequence: CASRPPGGKLFF. CDR3 DNA sequence: TGTGCCAGCAGACCCCCGGGAGGGAAACTGTTTTTT.

There are a few counts of this clonotype. The V and J genes are TRBV20-1 and TRBJ1-2; TRBD1 is a possible D gene (5 bases). V lost 0 bases and J lost 8, with 25 bases in between. Germline loops: CDR1 DFQATT, CDR2 SNEGSKA (reference sequence). The CDR3 consists of 17 residues. In DNA, the CDR3 is TGCAGTGCTAGAGATCCTAGGGCAGGGAGTAGAGGTCGAGGCTACACCTTC. Translated, it gives CSARDPRAGSRGRGYTF.

V usage is TRBV28 and J usage is TRBJ2-7; 9 bases agree with TRBD2. The V gene's germline CDR1 is MDHEN and CDR2 SYDVKM. V dropped 7 bases and J dropped 2; count of bases not matched to a gene: 12. The CDR3 runs 16 residues. The CDR3 nucleotides read TGTGCCAGCACTCCCAGATATAGCGGGAGACCCTACGAGCAGTACTTC. Its translation: CASTPRYSGRPYEQYF. Drawing the rest from reference TRBV28 and TRBJ2-7, the complete variable domain is DVKVTQSSRYLVKRTGEKVFLECVQDMDHENMFWYRQDPGLGLRLIYFSYDVKMKEKGDIPEGYSVSREKKERFSLILESASTNQTSMYLCASTPRYSGRPYEQYFGPGTRLTVT.

The chain employs TRBV7-2 and TRBJ2-2; no reliable D call. This CDR3 has 13 amino acids. Germline V gene sequence: CDR1 SGHTA, CDR2 FQGNSA. Trimming took 5 bases from V and 4 from J, leaving 8 bases between them. CDR3 in amino acids: CASSISRTGELFF. DNA for the CDR3: TGTGCCAGCAGCATCTCACGCACCGGGGAGCTGTTTTTT.

The chain joins TRBV15 to TRBJ2-1; D might be TRBD2 (5 bases). Trimming took off 1 base at V and 3 bases at J, with 10 bases between the two ends. There are 15 residues in the CDR3. Germline CDR1 reads LNHNV; CDR2 reads YYDKDF (reference sequence). Here the CDR3 reads CATSRGPAGYNEQFF. CDR3 nucleotides: TGTGCCACCAGCAGAGGTCCCGCGGGCTACAATGAGCAGTTCTTC.

This clonotype turned up a few times. This chain links TRBV5-1 with TRBJ2-3, with 7 bases aligning to TRBD1. V shed 5 bases, J shed 6 bases, and the junction held 6 bases outside the gene matches. There are 13 residues in the CDR3. Looked up from germline, CDR1 is SGHRS and CDR2 is YFSETQ. The CDR3 sequence is CASSLDRVDTQYF. CDR3 sequence (DNA): TGCGCCAGCAGTTTAGACAGGGTGGATACGCAGTATTTT.

The chain employs TRBV11-2 and TRBJ1-1; D not resolved. V lost 4 bases and J 9 bases, leaving 18 bases between the germline ends. Germline CDR1 reads SGHAT; CDR2 reads FQNNGV. CDR3 length equals 14 residues. This CDR3 reads CASSYGPGPEKAFF. CDR3 nucleotides: TGTGCCAGCAGCTACGGCCCAGGCCCCGAGAAAGCTTTCTTT.

This clonotype was seen a handful of times. The chain is built from TRBV7-6 and TRBJ2-1; the D is unclear. V lost 8 bases, J lost 4 bases, and 12 bases lay in between. Per germline, CDR1 SGHVS and CDR2 FNYEAQ. This CDR3 has 13 residues. CDR3 amino acids: CASSEATYNEQFF. The DNA for the CDR3 is TGTGCCAGCTCCGAGGCCACTTACAATGAGCAGTTCTTC.

This clonotype occurred a few times. The chain links TRBV9 to TRBJ2-2; 12 bases agree with TRBD2. With V trimmed by 0 bases and J by 3 bases, 6 bases remained unmatched. Germline V gene data show CDR1 as SGDLS and CDR2 as YYNGEE. The CDR3 consists of 18 residues. The CDR3 here is CASSVASSGRGYTGELFF. The CDR3 region has the DNA TGTGCCAGCAGCGTAGCGTCTAGCGGGAGGGGATACACCGGGGAGCTGTTTTTT.

This clonotype was counted between two and nine times. The chain joins TRBV20-1 to TRBJ2-7, with D possibly TRBD1 on 5 matching bases. The CDR3 contains 12 residues. From germline, CDR1 is DFQATT and CDR2 SNEGSKA (reference sequence). The ends were cut back, 3 bases at V and 1 base at J, with 7 bases in the middle. CDR3 nucleotide sequence: TGCAGTGCTAGCCAGGGTTCCTACGAGCAGTACTTC. This encodes CSASQGSYEQYF.

In its sample, this clonotype was seen a few times. The chain carries TRBV20-1 and TRBJ2-3; D possibly matches TRBD1 or TRBD2 (6 bases each). V lost 6 bases to trimming and J lost 2 bases, with 15 bases between them. The length of the CDR3 is 14 residues. CDR1 is DFQATT and CDR2 is SNEGSKA in the germline V gene (reference sequence). The chain's CDR3 is CSAGGGPPTDTQYF. In DNA, the CDR3 is TGCAGTGCCGGAGGGGGACCCCCCACAGATACGCAGTATTTT.

The chain is built from TRBV2 and TRBJ2-2; 7 nucleotides agree with TRBD2. This CDR3 region has 15 residues. Germline assignment: CDR1 SNHLY and CDR2 FYNNEI. V was clipped by 8 bases and J by 2 bases; unmatched bases: 8. The CDR3: CASRKRGENTGELFF. In DNA, the CDR3 is TGTGCCAGCCGAAAACGGGGGGAAAACACCGGGGAGCTGTTTTTT.

This chain uses TRBV6-2 or TRBV6-3 with TRBJ2-7; TRBD1 matches at 8 bases. After removal of 6 bases from V and 3 bases from J, the junction contained 13 bases not matched to a gene. CDR3 length: 16 amino acids. From germline, CDR1 is MNHEY and CDR2 SVGEGT. Written as DNA, the CDR3 is TGTGCCAGCAGCCCGGGACAGGTCCACGAGTACTACGAGCAGTACTTC. Its protein is CASSPGQVHEYYEQYF.